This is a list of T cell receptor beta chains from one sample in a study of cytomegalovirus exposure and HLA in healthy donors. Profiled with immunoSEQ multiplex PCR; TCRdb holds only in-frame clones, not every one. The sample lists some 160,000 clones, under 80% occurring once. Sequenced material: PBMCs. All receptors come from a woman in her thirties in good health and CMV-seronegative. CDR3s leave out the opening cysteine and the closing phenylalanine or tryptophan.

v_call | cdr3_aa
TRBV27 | ASRRTGFYGYT
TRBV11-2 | ATYVGPGRTRGYNEQF
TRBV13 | ASSLTGDSYEQY
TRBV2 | ASSVQGEQY
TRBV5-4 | ASSLSLAGNEQF
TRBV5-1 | ASRRAPSTDTQY
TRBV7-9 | ASSLGQGVYEQY
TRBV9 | ASSVGQGGGNTIY
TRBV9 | ASSPGGRRGTMAGELF
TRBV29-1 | SVGWSRGNEQY
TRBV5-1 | ASSLGRGMNTGELF
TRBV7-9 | ASSSTPGSASWEQY
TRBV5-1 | ASSLGRDRGSYEQY
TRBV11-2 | ASSRQDRGRSGELF
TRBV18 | ASSPYIGQENEKLF
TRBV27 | ASSSGQIDNSPLH
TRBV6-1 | ASSEAQGVGGS
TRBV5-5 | ASSLHPVQASTDTQY
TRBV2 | ASSERRTRNEQF
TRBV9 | ASSHPRGDTNEQF
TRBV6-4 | ASTEGGDTDTQY
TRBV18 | ASSPTGSYQNTEAF
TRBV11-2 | ASSLMGLTTDTQY
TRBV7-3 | ASSETVNQPQH
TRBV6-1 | ASSEGDTLYGYT
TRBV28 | ASNLDRNNEQF
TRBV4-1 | ASSPDHGQVSGNTIY
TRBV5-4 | ASSSGYEQY
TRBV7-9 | ASSRLSTEMNTEAF
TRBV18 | ASSPGEDYGYT